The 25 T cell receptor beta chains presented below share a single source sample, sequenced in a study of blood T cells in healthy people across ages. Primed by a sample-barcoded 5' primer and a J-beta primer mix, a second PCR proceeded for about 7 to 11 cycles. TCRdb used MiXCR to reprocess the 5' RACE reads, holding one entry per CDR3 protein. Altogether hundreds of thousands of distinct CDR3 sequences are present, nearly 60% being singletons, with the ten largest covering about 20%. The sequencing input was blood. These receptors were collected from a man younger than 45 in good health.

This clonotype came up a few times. The CDR3, as DNA: TGTGCCAGCACCCCCCCGAGTGGGGCCAACGTCCTGACTTTC. Protein: CASTPPSGANVLTF. This chain joins TRBV6-6 and TRBJ2-6; no definite D call. Looked up from germline, CDR1 is MNHNY and CDR2 is SVGAGI (reference sequence). V was shortened by 7 bases and J by 3 bases, with 10 bases between the two germline ends. This CDR3 contains 14 residues.

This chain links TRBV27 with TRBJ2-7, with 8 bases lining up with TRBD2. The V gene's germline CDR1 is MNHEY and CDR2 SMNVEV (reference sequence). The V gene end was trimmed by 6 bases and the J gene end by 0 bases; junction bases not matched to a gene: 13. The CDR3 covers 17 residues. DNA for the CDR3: TGTGCCAGCAGCCCTTACGTCCTAGCGGGTTTCTCCTACGAGCAGTACTTC. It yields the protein CASSPYVLAGFSYEQYF.

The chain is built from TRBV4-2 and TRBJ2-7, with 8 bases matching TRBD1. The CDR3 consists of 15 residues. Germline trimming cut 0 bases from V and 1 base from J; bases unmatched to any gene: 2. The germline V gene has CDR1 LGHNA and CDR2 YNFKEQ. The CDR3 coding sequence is TGTGCCAGCAGCCAAGATAGGACAGGGTCCTACGAGCAGTACTTC. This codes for CASSQDRTGSYEQYF.

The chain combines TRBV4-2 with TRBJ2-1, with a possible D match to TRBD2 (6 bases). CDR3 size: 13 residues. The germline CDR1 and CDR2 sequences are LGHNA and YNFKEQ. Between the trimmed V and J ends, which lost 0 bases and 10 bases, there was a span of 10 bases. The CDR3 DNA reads TGTGCCAGCAGCCAAGATCAGGAGGGGGAGCAGTTCTTC. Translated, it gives CASSQDQEGEQFF.

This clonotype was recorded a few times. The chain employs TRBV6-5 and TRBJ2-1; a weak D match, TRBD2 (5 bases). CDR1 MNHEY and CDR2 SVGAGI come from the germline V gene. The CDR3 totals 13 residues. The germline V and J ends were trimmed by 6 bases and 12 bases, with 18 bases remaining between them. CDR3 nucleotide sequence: TGTGCCAGCAGCAATCAACTAGGTCATGGGCAGTTCTTC. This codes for CASSNQLGHGQFF.

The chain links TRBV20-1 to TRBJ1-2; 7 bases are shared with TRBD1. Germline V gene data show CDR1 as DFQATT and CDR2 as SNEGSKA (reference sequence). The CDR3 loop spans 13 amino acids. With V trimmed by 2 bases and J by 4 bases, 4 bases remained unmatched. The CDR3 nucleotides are TGCAGTGCTAGATCATCAGGGGGCTATGGCTACACCTTC. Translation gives CSARSSGGYGYTF.

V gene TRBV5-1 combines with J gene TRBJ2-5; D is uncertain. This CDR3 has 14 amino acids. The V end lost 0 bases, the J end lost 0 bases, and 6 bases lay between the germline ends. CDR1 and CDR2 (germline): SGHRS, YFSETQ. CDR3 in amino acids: CASSLDAYQETQYF. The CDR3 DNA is TGCGCCAGCAGCTTGGACGCGTACCAAGAGACCCAGTACTTC.

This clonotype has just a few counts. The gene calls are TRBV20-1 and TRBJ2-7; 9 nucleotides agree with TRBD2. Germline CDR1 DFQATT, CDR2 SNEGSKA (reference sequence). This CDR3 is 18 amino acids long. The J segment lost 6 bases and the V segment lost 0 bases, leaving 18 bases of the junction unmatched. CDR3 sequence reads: CSARDWGDRTSAVTEQYF. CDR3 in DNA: TGCAGTGCTAGAGATTGGGGGGACCGGACTAGCGCTGTTACCGAGCAGTACTTC.

The DNA of the CDR3 is TGTGCCAGCAGCCAAGTCGTCGGCCTAGCGGGAGGCGAGCAGTACTTC. Encoded protein: CASSQVVGLAGGEQYF. V gene TRBV4-2 combines with J gene TRBJ2-4; 11 positions match TRBD2. The J call may be mistaken, given a closer DNA end match to TRBJ2-7. CDR1 is LGHNA and CDR2 is YNFKEQ in the germline V gene. The CDR3 loop spans 16 amino acids.

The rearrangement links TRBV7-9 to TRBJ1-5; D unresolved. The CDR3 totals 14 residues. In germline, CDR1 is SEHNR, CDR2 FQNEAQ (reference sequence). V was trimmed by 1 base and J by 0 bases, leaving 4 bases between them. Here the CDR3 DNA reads TGTGCCAGCAGCTTAGAAACTAGCAATCAGCCCCAGCATTTT. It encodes CASSLETSNQPQHF.

For the CDR3, the DNA is TGTGCCAGCAGCCCAAGTGGCAGCAATCAGCCCCAGCATTTT. It specifies CASSPSGSNQPQHF. The chain is built from TRBV3-1 and TRBJ1-5, with D uncertain. V gave up 4 bases and J gave up 1 base, with 8 bases separating them. The CDR3 is 14 residues long. Germline V lookup: CDR1 LGHDT, CDR2 YNNKEL (reference sequence).

This CDR3 reads CASSPVGTWGETQYF. The CDR3, as DNA: TGCGCCAGCAGTCCTGTAGGGACATGGGGGGAGACCCAGTACTTC. The rearrangement joins TRBV10-2 to TRBJ2-7, with a weak D call TRBD1 (6 bases). The J call may not be correct, given that the DNA end is closer to TRBJ2-5. From germline, CDR1 is WSHSY and CDR2 SAAADI. The CDR3 sequence is 15 residues long.

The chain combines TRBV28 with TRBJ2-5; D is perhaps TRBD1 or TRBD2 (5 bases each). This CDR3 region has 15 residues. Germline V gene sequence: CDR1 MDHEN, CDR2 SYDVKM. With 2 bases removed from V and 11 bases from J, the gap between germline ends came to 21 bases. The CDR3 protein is CASSLAGLDLSGQYF. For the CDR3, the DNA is TGTGCCAGCAGTTTAGCAGGGTTAGATCTCTCGGGGCAGTACTTC.

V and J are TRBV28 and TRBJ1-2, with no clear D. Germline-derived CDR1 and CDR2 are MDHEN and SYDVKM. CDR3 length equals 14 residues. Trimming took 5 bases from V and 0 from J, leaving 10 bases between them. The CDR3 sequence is CASSGRRANYGYTF. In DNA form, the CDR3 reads TGTGCCAGCAGTGGAAGGAGGGCTAACTATGGCTACACCTTC.

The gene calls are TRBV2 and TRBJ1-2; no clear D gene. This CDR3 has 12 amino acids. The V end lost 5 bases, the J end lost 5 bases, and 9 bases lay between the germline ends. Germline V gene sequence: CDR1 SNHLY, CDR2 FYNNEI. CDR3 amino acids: CASSNNEYGYTF. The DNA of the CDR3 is TGTGCCAGCAGTAATAATGAGTATGGCTACACCTTC. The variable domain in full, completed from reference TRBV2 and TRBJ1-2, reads EPEVTQTPSHQVTQMGQEVILRCVPISNHLYFYWYRQILGQKVEFLVSFYNNEISEKSEIFDDQFSVERPDGSNFTLKIRSTKLEDSAMYFCASSNNEYGYTFGSGTRLTVV.

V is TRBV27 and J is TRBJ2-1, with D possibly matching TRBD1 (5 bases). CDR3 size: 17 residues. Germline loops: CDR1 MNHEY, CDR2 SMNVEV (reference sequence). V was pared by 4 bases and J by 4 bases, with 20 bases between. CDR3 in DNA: TGTGCCAGCAGTTCACTTAAGGACACATTCGATTACAATGAGCAGTTCTTC. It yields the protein CASSSLKDTFDYNEQFF.

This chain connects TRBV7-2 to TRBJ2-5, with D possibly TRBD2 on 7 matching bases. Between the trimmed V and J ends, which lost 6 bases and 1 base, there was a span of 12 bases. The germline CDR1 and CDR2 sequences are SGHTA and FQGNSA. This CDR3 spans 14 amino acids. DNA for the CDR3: TGTGCCAGCAGTTATCGGGGGGCCCAAGAGACCCAGTACTTC. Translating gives CASSYRGAQETQYF.

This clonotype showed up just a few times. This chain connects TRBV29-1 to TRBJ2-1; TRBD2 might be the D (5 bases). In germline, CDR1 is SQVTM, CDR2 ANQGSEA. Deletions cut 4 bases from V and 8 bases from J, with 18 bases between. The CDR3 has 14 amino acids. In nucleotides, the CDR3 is TGCAGCGTTGTGGTTCCTAGCTTTGGGGATGAGCAGTTCTTC. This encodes CSVVVPSFGDEQFF.

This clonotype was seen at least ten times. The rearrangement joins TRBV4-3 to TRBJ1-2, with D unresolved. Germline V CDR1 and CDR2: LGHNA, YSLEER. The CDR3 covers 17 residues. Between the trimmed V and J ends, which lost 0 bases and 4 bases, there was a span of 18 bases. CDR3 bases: TGCGCCAGCAGCCAAGAATATTCGGGAGGAACAATCTATGGCTACACCTTC. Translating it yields CASSQEYSGGTIYGYTF.

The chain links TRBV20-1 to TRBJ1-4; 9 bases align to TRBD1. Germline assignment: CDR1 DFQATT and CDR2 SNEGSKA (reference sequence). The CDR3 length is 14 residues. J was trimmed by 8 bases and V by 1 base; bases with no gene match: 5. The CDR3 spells CSARVSDRGEKLFF. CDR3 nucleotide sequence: TGCAGTGCTAGAGTCTCGGACAGGGGAGAAAAACTGTTTTTT.

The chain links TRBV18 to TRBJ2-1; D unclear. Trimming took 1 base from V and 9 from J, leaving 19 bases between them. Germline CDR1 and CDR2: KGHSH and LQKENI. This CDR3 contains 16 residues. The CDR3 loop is CASSPRKLLGSGEQFF. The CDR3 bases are TGTGCCAGCTCACCACGGAAGCTTTTAGGGTCCGGTGAGCAGTTCTTC.

CDR3 DNA sequence: TGCGCCAGCAGCCAAGACCCTCGAGGGAGCTTGGGGGTTGTCACAGATACGCAGTATTTT. Amino acids: CASSQDPRGSLGVVTDTQYF. This chain joins TRBV4-1 and TRBJ2-3; tentatively, D is TRBD1 or TRBD2 (5 bases each). This CDR3 has 20 residues. V shed 0 bases and J shed 2 bases, with 24 bases lying between them. The germline CDR1 and CDR2 sequences are MGHRA and YSYEKL.

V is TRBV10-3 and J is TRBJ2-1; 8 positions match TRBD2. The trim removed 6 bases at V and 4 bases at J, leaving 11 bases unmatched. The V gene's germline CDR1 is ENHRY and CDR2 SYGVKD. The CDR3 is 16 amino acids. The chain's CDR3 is CAISPGLSGSYNEQFF. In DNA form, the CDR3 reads TGTGCCATCAGCCCCGGACTAAGCGGGAGTTACAATGAGCAGTTCTTC.

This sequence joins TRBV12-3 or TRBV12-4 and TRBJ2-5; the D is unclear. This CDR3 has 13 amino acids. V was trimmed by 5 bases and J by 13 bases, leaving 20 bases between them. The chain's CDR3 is CASSVPLIKTPYF. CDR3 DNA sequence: TGTGCCAGCAGTGTACCCCTGATCAAGACACCGTACTTC.

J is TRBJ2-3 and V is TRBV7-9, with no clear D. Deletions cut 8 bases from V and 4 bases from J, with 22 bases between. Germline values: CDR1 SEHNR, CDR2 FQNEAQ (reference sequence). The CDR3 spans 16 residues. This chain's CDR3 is CASLTGRLGYADTQYF. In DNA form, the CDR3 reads TGTGCCAGCCTCACTGGTAGGCTTGGTTATGCAGATACGCAGTATTTT.